This TCR beta chain was captured in a study of blood T cells in healthy people across ages (dated by TCRdb to about 2015). Turning to the overall study: Template switching captured roughly one uniquely barcoded TCR beta cDNA molecule per two T cells in model experiments. Age-related changes in TCR beta repertoire diversity were measured in the study by deep sequencing normalized with unique cDNA molecular identifiers. The study analyzed two additional independent replicas of 1 million unique cDNA reads from the same blood draw for two donors, one aged 18 to 30 and one aged 80 or older. Donors were grouped into four age groups: young (average approximately 16 years), middle-aged (roughly 37), aged (roughly 62) and long-lived (approximately 81). Donors of different ages were randomly distributed across sequencing lanes to avoid experimental bias.

Trimming accounts for 5 bases at V and 5 bases at J, while the number of junction bases matched to no gene is 8. CDR3 length: 14 amino acids, cysteine to phenylalanine. Solely the CDR3 DNA is kept, with 42 bases framed from the first base. CDR1 SGHVS and CDR2 FNYEAQ are derived from the germline V gene. The method behind the library was 5' RACE. These reads were obtained on an Illumina HiSeq 2500. A second PCR of roughly 7 to 11 cycles was performed with a sample-barcoded 5' primer and a J-beta primer mix. Each TCR beta cDNA molecule received a unique molecular identifier from a template-switch 5' adaptor carrying 12 random nucleotides. Each sample yielded at least 3 million CDR3-containing paired-end reads. All of the RNA was converted into first-strand cDNA using the Mint cDNA synthesis kit, with a TRBC-specific oligonucleotide serving as the primer. Following uracil-DNA glycosylase treatment, a first 18-cycle PCR with universal primers M1SS and BC2_uni_R was performed on all cDNA. For the original study's pipeline: Each sample was normalized by randomly selecting 1 million high-quality reads, each carrying a distinct molecular identifier. Reads with shared molecular identifiers were discarded instead of being binned into consensus sequences. MiTCR, set to a Q25 quality threshold and the strictest error-elimination algorithm, was used for CDR3 identification, clonotype clustering and error correction. A nonparametric unseen species model with Euler transformation was used to estimate lower-bound total TCR beta diversity. TCRdb itself trimmed the public reads at Q25 with fastp, ran MiXCR and retained productive beta chains. Merged by CDR3 protein, the rows form single entries marked with the most common genes and DNA. These V and J calls derive from TCRdb rather than the authors' analysis. This sample holds approximately 880,000 distinct CDR3 sequences; 48% were observed only once. The ten largest account for roughly 12% of the sample.

Donors were a few dozen systemically healthy Caucasian individuals from Russia aged roughly 6 to 100 years. Around 10 milliliters of peripheral blood were drawn from each donor into EDTA-treated Vacutainer tubes. Ficoll-Paque density-gradient centrifugation was used to isolate PBMCs, with at least 7 million obtained per sample. Total RNA, at least 6 micrograms per sample, was extracted from PBMCs with Trizol reagent. Naive CD45RAhigh/CD27high T cell percentages were measured by flow cytometry on a PBMC aliquot from every donor. The investigation overall reported the following: Since profiling was done on bulk unsorted PBMCs, naive and antigen-experienced compartments could not be conclusively compared. Observed TCR beta diversity per million T cells fell roughly linearly with age, and a significant reduction was already apparent by age around 44. Estimates of total diversity from one million sequenced T cells were regarded as lower bounds and underestimates. Because donor CMV infection status was unknown, age-related changes in expanded clonotypes were potentially confounded. Compared with the aged group, the long-lived group had more naive CD4+ T cells, fewer expanded clones and increased TCR diversity, a pattern suggesting age selection. A strong correlation was found between observed TCR beta diversity and the percentage of naive T cells measured by flow cytometry.

Regarding this clonotype: Its antigen is still unknown. No much larger clonotype is one base removed from it; base qualities were not supplied.

Recombination joined TRBV7-6 with TRBJ2-7; the junction holds 8 bases that match TRBD2. The TCR was taken from a young man in good health. Sequenced material: blood. The DNA sequence is TGTGCCAGCAGCCGTGGGACTAGTGCCGACGAGCAGTACTTC. Its coded protein is CASSRGTSADEQYF.